A selection of T cell receptor beta chains follows, all from one sample in a study of cytomegalovirus exposure and HLA in healthy donors. The method was immunoSEQ multiplex PCR; TCRdb's version includes in-frame clones alone and lacks a portion of them. The sample comprises about 200,000 clones, about 79% of which are singletons, and under 15% rests with the top ten. The sample was PBMCs. The receptors originated from a woman aged 25 to 39 in good health and CMV-seropositive. Each CDR3 is given with its conserved first and last residue. The D gene is left open where the match is weak. For some rows the clone size is stated as once, few or many, or as a class when expanded; others skip it.

j_gene,d_gene,v_gene,abundance,CDR3nt,CDR3aa
TRBJ1-2,TRBD1,TRBV27,.,TGTGCCAGCAGTTTCGGACAGGGGTCTGGCTACACCTTC,CASSFGQGSGYTF
TRBJ2-5,TRBD2,TRBV7-9,.,TGTGCCAGCAGCCCAGGGACTAGCCAAGAGACCCAGTACTTC,CASSPGTSQETQYF
TRBJ2-1,TRBD2,TRBV5-1,.,TGCGCCAGCAGCTCTCATAATAGCGGGAGGTTCAATGAGCAGTTCTTC,CASSSHNSGRFNEQFF
TRBJ1-2,TRBD1,TRBV7-9,once,TGTGCCAGCAACAGGGGGACCTCTAACTATGGCTACACCTTC,CASNRGTSNYGYTF
TRBJ1-2,.,TRBV6-1,.,TGTGCCAGCAGTGACCAGACAGGTTTTATGCCCTACACCTTC,CASSDQTGFMPYTF
TRBJ2-7,.,TRBV18,.,TGTGCCAGCTCACCAGGAGATACCTACGAGCAGTACTTC,CASSPGDTYEQYF
TRBJ1-1,.,TRBV30,.,TGTGCCTGGAGTCCCAGGGAGGCTGAAGCTTTCTTT,CAWSPREAEAFF
TRBJ2-3,.,TRBV18,once,TGTGCCAGCTCACCACAAACTAGCACAGATACGCAGTATTTT,CASSPQTSTDTQYF
TRBJ2-1,TRBD2,TRBV6-6,.,TGTGCCAGCAGTTCGTCTAGCGGGATCGGGCAGTTCTTC,CASSSSSGIGQFF
TRBJ2-6,TRBD1,TRBV29-1,once,TGCAGCGTTAACGGGGGACAGGGGGCAACTGGGGCCAACGTCCTGACTTTC,CSVNGGQGATGANVLTF
TRBJ1-1,.,TRBV2,.,TGTGCCAGCAGTCAACAGATGAACACTGAAGCTTTCTTT,CASSQQMNTEAFF
TRBJ2-5,TRBD1,TRBV28,.,TGTGCCAGCACCGAGACAGGGGGCAAGGGAGAGACCCAGTACTTC,CASTETGGKGETQYF
TRBJ2-3,.,TRBV4-2,few,TGTGCCAGCAGCCAAGATGCTAGCGCCGGCACAGATACGCAGTATTTT,CASSQDASAGTDTQYF
TRBJ2-7,.,TRBV5-1,.,TGCGCCAGCAGCTTGGCACGTCAGGGAGGACCCTACGAGCAGTACTTC,CASSLARQGGPYEQYF
TRBJ2-1,.,TRBV5-1,.,TGCGCCAGCAGATTTGCGGGGCCTGATGAGCAGTTCTTC,CASRFAGPDEQFF
TRBJ2-7,TRBD1,TRBV19,.,TGTGCCAGTAGCATGACAGGGGGTCCCCTCTACGAGCAGTACTTC,CASSMTGGPLYEQYF
TRBJ1-2,.,TRBV6-1,.,TGTGCCAGCAGGGCCCCCCATGGTGGCTACACCTTC,CASRAPHGGYTF
TRBJ1-5,TRBD1,TRBV5-4,once,TGTGCCAGCAGCACAGACAGGGATGCGAATCAGCCCCAGCATTTT,CASSTDRDANQPQHF
TRBJ2-2,TRBD1,TRBV11-1,.,TGTGCCAGCAGCTTAAACAGGGGGTTTAACACCGGGGAGCTGTTTTTT,CASSLNRGFNTGELFF
TRBJ2-2,.,TRBV7-7,.,TGTGCTAGCAGCCCGTCGCCGGCAGCGGGCTACCCGAACACCGGGGAGCTGTTTTTT,CASSPSPAAGYPNTGELFF
TRBJ2-7,.,TRBV5-5,.,TGTGCCAGCAGTCAGAACATCTACGAGCAGTACTTC,CASSQNIYEQYF
TRBJ2-7,TRBD1,TRBV7-2,.,TGTGCCAGCAGCTTACGCCGACAGGGTGACGAGCAGTACTTC,CASSLRRQGDEQYF
TRBJ2-2,TRBD1,TRBV6-1,.,TGTGCCAGCAGTGAGTGGACAGGGGGCCTCACCGGGGAGCTGTTTTTT,CASSEWTGGLTGELFF
TRBJ2-7,TRBD2,TRBV7-9,.,TGTGCCAGCCGACAGCGGGAGTTGGACGAGCAGTACTTC,CASRQRELDEQYF
TRBJ2-7,TRBD1,TRBV29-1,.,TGCAGCGCCTCGACAGGGGGCGAAGGTGAGCAGTACTTC,CSASTGGEGEQYF
TRBJ2-1,TRBD2,TRBV29-1,.,TGCAGCGCCCAATGGGGGGGAGGGGACAATGAGCAGTTCTTC,CSAQWGGGDNEQFF
TRBJ2-5,TRBD1,TRBV5-6,.,TGTGCCAGCAGCTTGCTAGGGGGCGAGGGGTTAGAGACCCAGTACTTC,CASSLLGGEGLETQYF
TRBJ2-3,.,TRBV28,.,TGTGCAAGCCAGGGGCAAGGCACAGATACGCAGTATTTT,CASQGQGTDTQYF
TRBJ2-5,TRBD1,TRBV11-2,.,TGTGCCAGCAGCTTCGACAGGGGAGTTTACGAGACCCAGTACTTC,CASSFDRGVYETQYF
TRBJ1-5,.,TRBV2,.,TGTGCCAGCAGTGTGATGGACTATAGCAATCAGCCCCAGCATTTT,CASSVMDYSNQPQHF
TRBJ2-7,TRBD2,TRBV5-4,.,TGTGCCAGCAGTCGCAACGGACTAGCGGGTTACGAGCAGTACTTC,CASSRNGLAGYEQYF
TRBJ1-2,TRBD1,TRBV5-4,once,TGTGCCAGCAGATCGACAGGGGGCGTAGGTGGCTACACCTTC,CASRSTGGVGGYTF
TRBJ1-1,.,TRBV6-6,.,TGTGCCAGCAGTTACACAGACCGGGGTCTGAACACTGAAGCTTTCTTT,CASSYTDRGLNTEAFF
TRBJ2-7,TRBD2,TRBV9,.,TGTGCCAGCAGATATGGGACTAGCGATCTTGACGAGCAGTACTTC,CASRYGTSDLDEQYF
TRBJ1-2,.,TRBV27,.,TGTGCCAGCAGTTTGTCCAGGAATAACTATGGCTACACCTTC,CASSLSRNNYGYTF
TRBJ2-7,.,TRBV9,few,TGTGCCAGCAGCGAGGGTAGCGGAGGGGTGTACGAGCAGTACTTC,CASSEGSGGVYEQYF
TRBJ2-1,.,TRBV29-1,.,TGCAGCGGTTTACTTTACCTCACCGGACAGCTGATATACAATGAGCAGTTCTTC,CSGLLYLTGQLIYNEQFF
TRBJ1-3,.,TRBV19,.,TGTGCCAGTAGTTCCCCGGCCAGGTTTGGAAACACCATATATTTT,CASSSPARFGNTIYF
TRBJ2-7,TRBD2,TRBV25-1,few,TGTGCCAGCAGTGGCGGACTAGCGGGTGCTGGGGAGCAGTACTTC,CASSGGLAGAGEQYF
TRBJ2-3,TRBD1,TRBV15,.,TGTGCCACCAGCAGACCGACAGGGGGAACAGATACGCAGTATTTT,CATSRPTGGTDTQYF
TRBJ1-5,.,TRBV7-7,once,TGTGCTAGCAGCTTAGCCCGGGGGGGTTATAATCAGCCCCAGCATTTT,CASSLARGGYNQPQHF
TRBJ1-2,TRBD1,TRBV7-2,.,TGTGCCAGCAGCCAAGACAGGGCCGGTGGCTACACCTTC,CASSQDRAGGYTF
TRBJ1-4,TRBD1,TRBV28,.,TGTGCCAGCAGTAGACAGGGAAGGCTCTCTAGGAAAAATGAAAAACTGTTTTTT,CASSRQGRLSRKNEKLFF
TRBJ2-7,.,TRBV29-1,.,TGCAGCGTTGCCGGGTCCCCCAGCTACGAGCAGTACTTC,CSVAGSPSYEQYF
TRBJ2-1,TRBD2,TRBV5-1,.,TGCGCCACTAACAGACTAGCGGAGCAGTTCTTC,CATNRLAEQFF
TRBJ1-1,.,TRBV6-6,.,TGTGCCAGCAGTATCCAGGACGGGGACACTGAAGCTTTCTTT,CASSIQDGDTEAFF
TRBJ2-7,TRBD2,TRBV28,.,TGTGCCAGCAACCTCGGGGGGGGTTCCTACGAGCAGTACTTC,CASNLGGGSYEQYF
TRBJ2-5,TRBD1,TRBV19,.,TGTGCCAGTAGTATAGCCGGCAGGGGGTCCGAGACCCAGTACTTC,CASSIAGRGSETQYF
TRBJ1-5,.,TRBV27,once,TGTGCCAGCAGTTTATCCGGAGAGGGTCGACAGCCCCAGCATTTT,CASSLSGEGRQPQHF
TRBJ1-4,TRBD1,TRBV15,.,TGTGCCACCAGGGACAGGGACAGAGGTGAAAAACTGTTTTTT,CATRDRDRGEKLFF
TRBJ1-2,TRBD1,TRBV5-4,.,TGTGCCAGCAGCCTGGCCGGGACAGTCTATGGCTACACCTTC,CASSLAGTVYGYTF
TRBJ1-5,.,TRBV28,.,TGTGCCAGCAGTCCCCGGTCAGGGTCCTATAGCAATCAGCCCCAGCATTTT,CASSPRSGSYSNQPQHF
TRBJ1-2,.,TRBV5-1,.,TGCGCCAGCAGCCAAAACAGGGAAAATGGCTACACCTTC,CASSQNRENGYTF
TRBJ2-5,TRBD2,TRBV5-1,.,TGCGCCAGCAGCCTTTGGACAAGCGGGACTGAAGAGACCCAGTACTTC,CASSLWTSGTEETQYF
TRBJ1-1,TRBD1,TRBV19,.,TGTGCCAGTAGTATAGGGACAGGGGGATGGACTGAAGCTTTCTTT,CASSIGTGGWTEAFF
TRBJ2-1,.,TRBV19,.,TGTGCCAGTAGTACCCTTTTGGCAGGGAATGAGCAGTTCTTC,CASSTLLAGNEQFF
TRBJ1-2,TRBD1,TRBV5-4,.,TGTGCCAGCAGCCCGGGGACAGACCTGACGTTAAACTATGGCTACACCTTC,CASSPGTDLTLNYGYTF
TRBJ1-2,TRBD1,TRBV6-5,few,TGTGCCAGCAGTTACTCGACAGGGGGATTCTATGGCTACACCTTC,CASSYSTGGFYGYTF